The clone carrying this TCR beta chain has a handful of counts. Its antigen is not known. The source of the sample is a study of regulatory T cells in long-lasting Graves disease. Notes on the study in general: Under persistent disease, TRBV28, TRBJ1-2 and TRBJ2-5 were used preferentially.

Indicated time point: newly diagnosed GD, antithyroid drugs for less than 3 months. PBMCs provided the RNA from which the TCR library was made. The CDR3 extends over 14 amino acids. Germline CDR1 and CDR2: SEHNR and FQNEAQ (reference sequence). V was shortened by 7 bases and J by 3 bases, with 12 bases between the two germline ends. Libraries of TCR beta came from iRepertoire HTBI primers plus Arm-PCR of CDR3 regions. Each CDR3 protein gets one entry after TCRdb re-called the multiplex PCR reads with MiXCR. The sample carries about half a million distinct CDR3 sequences, 9.5% to 15% recorded once. The data also belong to a second study, concerning T cells in Graves' hyperthyroidism and ophthalmopathy.

The sequencing here drew on peripheral blood mononuclear cells (PBMCs), taken at new diagnosis, from a patient treated with antithyroid drugs. V gene TRBV7-9 combines with J gene TRBJ1-4; D is unclear. The sequence came from a woman in her 30s with Graves disease. This chain's CDR3 is CASTVAGPNEKLFF. CDR3 nucleotide sequence: TGTGCCAGCACTGTAGCCGGTCCTAATGAAAAACTGTTTTTT. Drawing the rest from reference TRBV7-9 and TRBJ1-4, the complete variable domain is DTGVSQNPRHKITKRGQNVTFRCDPISEHNRLYWYRQTLGQGPEFLTYFQNEAQLEKSRLLSDRFSAERPKGSFSTLEIQRTEQGDSAMYLCASTVAGPNEKLFFGSGTQLSVL.